Listed here are 6 T cell receptor beta chains from one sample, sequenced in a study of patients and donors after allogeneic stem cell transplantation. Via MiXCR, TCRdb re-called the RT-PCR reads, giving one row per CDR3 protein. Here the sample spans 1,200 to 1,500 distinct CDR3 sequences, 27% being singletons. The sequenced sample consisted of blood, either unsorted or a sorted T cell fraction (not recorded which). The receptors derive from a human donor who was either an allogeneic HSCT recipient or a stem cell or donor lymphocyte infusion donor (not recorded which). It is not recorded whose cells these are; they may come from a transplant donor.

In this sample, this clonotype is medium-sized. The gene calls are TRBV12-3 or TRBV12-4 and TRBJ2-1, with 10 bases matching TRBD2. Trimming at V came to 8 bases and at J to 9 bases, leaving 10 bases not matched to a gene. The CDR3 has 14 amino acids. The CDR3 coding sequence is TGTGCCAGCGGAAAAAGGGGACTAGCGCCTGAGCAGTTCTTC. Translating gives CASGKRGLAPEQFF.

This clonotype was seen only a few times. The rearrangement uses TRBV5-1 and TRBJ2-2, with D possibly being TRBD1 or TRBD2 (6 bases each). The ends were cut back, 4 bases at V and 11 bases at J, with 12 bases in the middle. This CDR3 has 12 amino acids. In germline, CDR1 is SGHRS, CDR2 YFSETQ. This chain's CDR3 is CASSLRGPELFF. Written as DNA, the CDR3 is TGCGCCAGCAGCCTCCGGGGGCCTGAGCTGTTTTTT.

V and J are TRBV2 and TRBJ1-2; 8 bases fit TRBD1. The V and J ends lost 6 bases and 5 bases, in that order; junction bases with no gene match: 2. Per germline, CDR1 SNHLY and CDR2 FYNNEI. This CDR3 has 12 residues. The CDR3 nucleotides are TGTGCCAGCAGGACAGGGGAATATGGCTACACCTTC. Protein: CASRTGEYGYTF.

The gene calls are TRBV7-2 and TRBJ2-3; possible D gene TRBD1, 6 bases. V lost 5 bases, J lost 2 bases, and 14 bases lay in between. The germline V gene encodes CDR1 SGHTA and CDR2 FQGNSA. The CDR3 sequence is 15 residues long. The CDR3 bases are TGTGCCAGCAGCCTACAGGGCCCTCCCACAGATACGCAGTATTTT. Translated, it gives CASSLQGPPTDTQYF. Variable domain in full (rest from reference TRBV7-2 and TRBJ2-3): GAGVSQSPSNKVTEKGKDVELRCDPISGHTALYWYRQSLGQGLEFLIYFQGNSAPDKSGLPSDRFSAERTGGSVSTLTIQRTQQEDSAVYLCASSLQGPPTDTQYFGPGTRLTVL.

By sample fraction, this clonotype is large. The rearrangement links TRBV20-1 to TRBJ2-7, with D unclear. Germline assignment: CDR1 DFQATT and CDR2 SNEGSKA (reference sequence). The CDR3 contains 13 residues. Trimming stripped 6 bases from V and 5 bases from J, with 17 bases between. CDR3 coding DNA: TGCAGTGCCCCCCCTGGTGGGAAGGACGAGCAGTACTTC. It specifies CSAPPGGKDEQYF.

This clonotype has only one observation. V is TRBV27 and J is TRBJ1-2, with 9 bases matching TRBD1. Germline assignment: CDR1 MNHEY and CDR2 SMNVEV (reference sequence). The trim removed 3 bases at V and 8 bases at J, leaving 4 bases unmatched. There are 13 residues in the CDR3. The CDR3 sequence is CASSFRTGEGYTF. The CDR3 DNA sequence: TGTGCCAGCAGTTTTAGGACAGGGGAAGGCTACACCTTC.